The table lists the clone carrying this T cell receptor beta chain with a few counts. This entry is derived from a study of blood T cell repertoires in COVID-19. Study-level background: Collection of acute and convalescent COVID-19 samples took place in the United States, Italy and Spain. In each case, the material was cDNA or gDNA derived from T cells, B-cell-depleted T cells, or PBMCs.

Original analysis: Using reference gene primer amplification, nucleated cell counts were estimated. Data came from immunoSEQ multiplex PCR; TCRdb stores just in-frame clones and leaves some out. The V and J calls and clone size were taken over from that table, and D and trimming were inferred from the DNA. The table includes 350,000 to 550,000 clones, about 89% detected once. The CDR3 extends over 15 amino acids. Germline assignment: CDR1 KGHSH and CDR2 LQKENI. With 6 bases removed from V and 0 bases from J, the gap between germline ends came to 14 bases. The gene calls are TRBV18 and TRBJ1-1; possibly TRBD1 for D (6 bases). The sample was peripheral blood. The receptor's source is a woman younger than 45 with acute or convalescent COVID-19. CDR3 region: CASSPGQQMNTEAFF. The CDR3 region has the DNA TGTGCCAGCTCCCCGGGACAACAGATGAACACTGAAGCTTTCTTT. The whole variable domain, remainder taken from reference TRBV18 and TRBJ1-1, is NAGVMQNPRHLVRRRGQEARLRCSPMKGHSHVYWYRQLPEEGLKFMVYLQKENIIDESGMPKERFSAEFPKEGPSILRIQQVVRGDSAAYFCASSPGQQMNTEAFFGQGTRLTVV.